This T cell receptor beta chain is drawn from a study of cytomegalovirus exposure and HLA in healthy donors. Broader study findings: Most TCR sequences were rare, but some public TCRs occurred in many donors. Association with HLA alleles at 0.05 false discovery rate was found for 16,951 TCR beta sequences in a later analysis. One variant, a missense change in DCLRE1C, was linked in a later analysis to TCR beta V- and J-gene trimming. There were reportedly fewer N-insertions in an Asian-associated ancestry cluster than the roughly 670-donor mean, in a later analysis.

A multiplex PCR was run with 60 Vbeta primers and 13 Jbeta primers. The protocol was immunoSEQ multiplex PCR, while the TCRdb copy is restricted to in-frame clones and leaves out a portion. Seen here are about 140,000 clones, approximately 71% observed once, and the top ten hold 2%. A note on this clone: Its antigen remains unknown.

With 9 bases clipped from V and 5 bases from J, the junction kept 10 bases outside the gene matches. The CDR3 consists of 14 residues. Germline V lookup: CDR1 SNHLY, CDR2 FYNNEI. The J gene is TRBJ2-7, the V gene TRBV2, with 10 bases aligning to TRBD2. The material sequenced was PBMCs. The receptor was derived from a man aged 30 to 45 in good health and CMV-seronegative. The chain's CDR3 is CASRGTSEDHEQYF. In DNA form, the CDR3 reads TGTGCCAGTAGAGGGACTAGCGAGGATCACGAGCAGTACTTC.